A single sample gave rise to the 26 T cell receptor beta chains below, sequenced in a study of blood T cell repertoires in COVID-19. The repertoire was sequenced with immunoSEQ multiplex PCR; TCRdb's copy has only in-frame clones and lacks some. The sample shows roughly 340,000 clones, 85% to 90% of them seen only once. Source material: PBMCs or T cells enriched from blood (not recorded which). These receptors were obtained from a man between 18 and 29 years old who had recovered from COVID-19.

V is TRBV6-5 and J is TRBJ2-5; D not resolved. The CDR3 loop spans 13 amino acids. Germline CDR1 is MNHEY and CDR2 is SVGAGI. V shed 7 bases and J shed 5 bases, with 14 bases lying between them. The CDR3 region is CASKPPPRETQYF. Here the CDR3 DNA reads TGTGCCAGCAAACCACCGCCGAGGGAGACCCAGTACTTC.

This chain connects TRBV7-8 to TRBJ1-6; 9 bases are a match to TRBD1. There are 15 residues in the CDR3. The germline V gene has CDR1 SGHVS and CDR2 FQNEAQ. Trimming removed 0 bases from V and 7 bases from J; junction bases left unmatched: 1. CDR3 protein: CASSLAGTGNSPLHF. The CDR3 nucleotides read TGTGCCAGCAGCTTAGCCGGGACAGGGAATTCACCCCTCCACTTT. Full variable domain (rest looked up from reference TRBV7-8 and TRBJ1-6): GAGVSQSPRYKVAKRGQDVALRCDPISGHVSLFWYQQALGQGPEFLTYFQNEAQLDKSGLPSDRFFAERPEGSVSTLKIQRTQQEDSAVYLCASSLAGTGNSPLHFGNGTRLTVT.

The chain combines TRBV6-5 with TRBJ1-2, with unresolved D. Germline CDR1 MNHEY, CDR2 SVGAGI. The CDR3 extends over 14 amino acids. Trimming took 6 bases from V and 4 from J, leaving 15 bases between them. CDR3 in amino acids: CASSPAALLYGYTF. In DNA, the CDR3 is TGTGCCAGCAGCCCCGCGGCGCTGCTCTATGGCTACACCTTC.

J is TRBJ1-2 and V is TRBV27; 11 nucleotides align to TRBD1. V was clipped by 3 bases and J by 4 bases; unmatched bases: 7. The CDR3 covers 16 residues. The germline V gene has CDR1 MNHEY and CDR2 SMNVEV (reference sequence). The chain's CDR3 is CASSFVGQGAFYGYTF. The CDR3 region has the DNA TGTGCCAGCAGTTTTGTCGGACAGGGGGCATTCTATGGCTACACCTTC.

The chain carries TRBV7-3 and TRBJ2-1; D ambiguous. Trimming removed 5 bases from V and 9 bases from J, with 14 bases in between. This CDR3 region has 13 residues. Germline V gives CDR1 SGHTA, CDR2 FQGTGA. The CDR3 region has the DNA TGTGCCAGCAGCCGAGGCGATTCGGTTGAGCAGTTCTTC. It codes for CASSRGDSVEQFF.

The rearrangement uses TRBV2 and TRBJ1-1, with 10 nucleotides matching TRBD1. The J segment lost 4 bases and the V segment lost 6 bases, leaving 2 bases of the junction unmatched. This CDR3 contains 13 residues. Germline V gives CDR1 SNHLY, CDR2 FYNNEI. The CDR3: CASSDRGRTEAFF. The CDR3 nucleotides are TGTGCCAGCAGCGACAGGGGGCGCACTGAAGCTTTCTTT. Full variable domain (remainder filled in from reference TRBV2 and TRBJ1-1): EPEVTQTPSHQVTQMGQEVILRCVPISNHLYFYWYRQILGQKVEFLVSFYNNEISEKSEIFDDQFSVERPDGSNFTLKIRSTKLEDSAMYFCASSDRGRTEAFFGQGTRLTVV.

This clone was detected once. The CDR3 DNA is TGTGCCAGCAGCGCGGGAGAGAATTTTAATGAGCAGTTCTTC. It codes for CASSAGENFNEQFF. The chain uses TRBV11-1 and TRBJ2-1, with 7 bases fitting TRBD2. V lost 5 bases, J lost 7 bases, and 8 bases stayed unmatched. The CDR3 is made up of 14 amino acids. Germline-derived CDR1 and CDR2 are SGHAT and FQDESV (reference sequence).

The J gene is TRBJ1-1, the V gene TRBV3-1 (or the pseudogene TRBV3-2); 11 positions agree with TRBD1. Germline CDR1 LGHDT, CDR2 YNNKEL (reference sequence). The CDR3 contains 17 residues. The V and J ends lost 2 bases and 5 bases, in that order; junction bases with no gene match: 10. CDR3 residues: CASSQRDRGIGGTEAFF. DNA for the CDR3: TGTGCCAGCAGCCAACGGGACAGGGGGATTGGGGGGACTGAAGCTTTCTTT.

V gene TRBV4-2 combines with J gene TRBJ1-2, with D perhaps TRBD1 (5 bases). Germline V lookup: CDR1 LGHNA, CDR2 YNFKEQ. The CDR3 has 16 residues. Trimming took 0 bases from V and 4 from J, leaving 15 bases between them. The CDR3 loop is CASSQDLLGRVYGYTF. The CDR3 DNA reads as TGTGCCAGCAGCCAAGATCTACTGGGCAGGGTCTATGGCTACACCTTC.

The V gene is TRBV7-6, the J gene TRBJ2-7; the D gene is possibly TRBD1 (6 bases). The V end was cut by 4 bases, the J end by 6 bases, with 16 bases between. The CDR3 contains 14 residues. Germline CDR1 and CDR2: SGHVS and FNYEAQ. This CDR3 is CASSSPAQGPEQYF. The CDR3 DNA follows: TGTGCCAGCAGCTCCCCCGCACAGGGACCCGAGCAGTACTTC.

J is TRBJ2-3 and V is TRBV5-4; weak D call: TRBD2 (5 bases). Per germline, CDR1 SGHNT and CDR2 YYREEE (reference sequence). This CDR3 has 14 residues. V lost 0 bases, J lost 7 bases, and 12 bases lay in between. The CDR3 loop is CASSLAGVPNTQYF. The DNA for the CDR3 is TGTGCCAGCAGCTTGGCCGGGGTCCCCAATACGCAGTATTTT. Drawing the rest from reference TRBV5-4 and TRBJ2-3, the complete variable domain is ETGVTQSPTHLIKTRGQQVTLRCSSQSGHNTVSWYQQALGQGPQFIFQYYREEENGRGNFPPRFSGLQFPNYSSELNVNALELDDSALYLCASSLAGVPNTQYFGPGTRLTVL.

The rearrangement links TRBV28 to TRBJ1-6; D remains ambiguous. The germline V gene encodes CDR1 MDHEN and CDR2 SYDVKM. The ends were cut back, 7 bases at V and 9 bases at J, with 10 bases in the middle. The CDR3 has 12 amino acids. The CDR3 is CASMAETSPLHF. The DNA for the CDR3 is TGTGCCAGCATGGCAGAAACTTCACCCCTCCACTTT.

The gene calls are TRBV19 and TRBJ2-4, with 8 bases matching TRBD2. The germline V gene encodes CDR1 LNHDA and CDR2 SQIVND (reference sequence). This CDR3 has 19 residues. V was clipped by 5 bases and J by 0 bases; unmatched bases: 15. CDR3 nucleotide sequence: TGTGCCAGTAGTTCGCTAGCGGGTCCGGATGCTCTAGCCAAAAACATTCAGTACTTC. The encoded protein is CASSSLAGPDALAKNIQYF.

The chain links TRBV28 to TRBJ2-3, with TRBD2 identical over 10 bases. The CDR3 runs 15 residues. CDR1 and CDR2 from the germline V gene are MDHEN and SYDVKM. V shed 6 bases, J shed 5 bases, and the junction held 8 bases outside the gene matches. The CDR3 region is CASSHLAGDIDTQYF. The CDR3 nucleotides read TGTGCCAGCAGCCATCTAGCGGGAGATATAGATACGCAGTATTTT.

The chain has TRBV10-3 and TRBJ2-1; D is unresolved. This CDR3 is 13 amino acids long. V was pared by 0 bases and J by 7 bases, with 7 bases between. Germline lookup yields CDR1 ENHRY and CDR2 SYGVKD. The CDR3 is CAISESKENEQFF. As DNA, the CDR3 is TGTGCCATCAGTGAGTCGAAGGAGAATGAGCAGTTCTTC.

Only a few counts were recorded for this clone. The genes are TRBV6-5 and TRBJ2-5; no clear D. V was cut by 2 bases and J by 0 bases, with 7 bases left in between. Germline assignment: CDR1 MNHEY and CDR2 SVGAGI. CDR3 size: 14 residues. The CDR3 DNA sequence: TGTGCCAGCAGTTACCGCGAGTACCAAGAGACCCAGTACTTC. Translated, it gives CASSYREYQETQYF.

This clone was detected ten times or more. The chain joins TRBV19 to TRBJ2-3; 8 nucleotides align to TRBD2. The CDR3 sequence is 15 residues long. Germline loops: CDR1 LNHDA, CDR2 SQIVND (reference sequence). V lost 11 bases and J lost 2; bases outside the gene matches: 12. The CDR3 reads CALGGLGPDTDTQYF. CDR3 coding DNA: TGTGCCTTAGGGGGACTAGGGCCGGACACAGATACGCAGTATTTT.

The chain employs TRBV4-1 and TRBJ2-5, with TRBD1 matching over 7 bases. Germline V gene sequence: CDR1 MGHRA, CDR2 YSYEKL. The CDR3 spans 15 residues. Trimming cost V 5 bases and J 3 bases; bases outside gene matches: 9. CDR3 DNA sequence: TGCGCCAGCAGCTCCCTAGGGGGCGGAGAAGAGACCCAGTACTTC. Translating it yields CASSSLGGGEETQYF.

This clone has only one observation. V and J are TRBV25-1 and TRBJ1-2, with D tentatively TRBD1 (5 bases). The V gene's germline CDR1 is MGHDK and CDR2 SYGVNS. Trimming shortened V by 7 bases and J by 4 bases, and 13 bases separated the two germline ends. This CDR3 region has 13 residues. CDR3 amino acids: CASTPGGGYGYTF. CDR3 coding DNA: TGTGCCAGCACTCCGGGGGGTGGCTATGGCTACACCTTC.

The V gene is TRBV6-5, the J gene TRBJ2-1; D gene ambiguous. CDR3 length equals 14 residues. CDR1 and CDR2 (germline): MNHEY, SVGAGI. Trimming pared 8 bases from V and 3 bases from J, leaving 14 bases between. The CDR3 region has the DNA TGTGCCAGCTCTGACGCGGATTACTACAATGAGCAGTTCTTC. The encoded protein is CASSDADYYNEQFF.

The rearrangement links TRBV5-1 to TRBJ1-2; no clear D. Trimming pared 0 bases from V and 2 bases from J, leaving 5 bases between. The CDR3 spans 13 residues. CDR1 SGHRS and CDR2 YFSETQ come from the germline V gene. CDR3 DNA: TGCGCCAGCAGCTTGGGAGGGAACTATGGCTACACCTTC. Its translation: CASSLGGNYGYTF.

The chain carries TRBV3-1 (or the pseudogene TRBV3-2) and TRBJ2-5; D gene ambiguous. The CDR3 runs 13 residues. Germline loops: CDR1 LGHDT, CDR2 YNNKEL (reference sequence). V was pared by 3 bases and J by 0 bases, with 5 bases between. The CDR3 sequence is CASSQSYQETQYF. CDR3 DNA sequence: TGTGCCAGCAGCCAGTCTTACCAAGAGACCCAGTACTTC.

This clone was observed a handful of times. The V and J genes are TRBV6-5 and TRBJ1-4; 10 bases are a match to TRBD1. Trimming cost V 6 bases and J 7 bases; bases outside gene matches: 5. In germline, CDR1 is MNHEY, CDR2 SVGAGI. The CDR3 runs 14 residues. CDR3 sequence: CASREDRGSEKLFF. The CDR3 DNA sequence: TGTGCCAGCAGGGAGGACAGGGGGAGTGAAAAACTGTTTTTT.

The rearrangement links TRBV6-5 to TRBJ2-7, with 7 bases that match TRBD2. Unmatched junction bases numbered 12, after V lost 3 bases and J lost 7 bases. CDR1 is MNHEY, CDR2 SVGAGI, per germline. This CDR3 has 15 residues. This CDR3 reads CASSYSVWGGGEQYF. The DNA of the CDR3 is TGTGCCAGCAGTTATAGCGTTTGGGGGGGAGGGGAGCAGTACTTC.

This clone has only a few counts. The J gene is TRBJ2-7, the V gene TRBV10-3; 11 nucleotides match TRBD2. Trimming removed 11 bases from V and 2 bases from J; junction bases left unmatched: 5. The germline gives CDR1 ENHRY, CDR2 SYGVKD. There are 13 residues in the CDR3. The CDR3 DNA reads TGTGCCGCTACTAGCGGGGGAACCTACGAGCAGTACTTC. Residues: CAATSGGTYEQYF.

The chain carries TRBV10-3 and TRBJ2-5; D unclear. The CDR3 is 12 residues long. Germline CDR1 ENHRY, CDR2 SYGVKD. V was pared by 6 bases and J by 0 bases, with 5 bases between. DNA of the CDR3: TGTGCCATCAGCCCTAACCAAGAGACCCAGTACTTC. Protein: CAISPNQETQYF.